This T cell receptor beta chain was documented in a study of graft-versus-host responses after intestinal transplantation. Study in general: Recipients got multivisceral, liver-intestinal, or isolated intestinal transplants. Study-wide results and limits: Levels of circulating GvH clones at their peak were associated with early post-transplant HvG declines. Graft-donor T cell macrochimerism coincided with high graft-versus-host to host-versus-graft clonal ratios in allografts. Recipient marrow held GvH clones, some first seen in ileum or blood.

The germline V gene has CDR1 SGHDT and CDR2 YYEEEE. The CDR3 runs to 13 residues. Between the trimmed V and J ends, which lost 3 bases and 5 bases, there was a span of 11 bases. Profiled with immunoSEQ multiplex PCR; TCRdb holds only in-frame clones, not every one. The sample has 110,000 to 150,000 clones; over 90% are singletons. With respect to this clone: The antigen is undetermined.

This receptor was taken from a human donor who received an intestinal transplant. The chain carries TRBV5-6 and TRBJ1-1; D unclear. The source material was unstimulated CD4+ T cells sorted from spleen or lymph node cells, sampled before intestinal transplant. CDR3 in DNA: TGTGCCAGCAGCTCCCTTCATGAAACTGAAGCTTTCTTT. The encoded protein is CASSSLHETEAFF.